This T cell receptor (beta chain) was obtained from a study of cytomegalovirus exposure and HLA in healthy donors. The PCR employed 60 Vbeta primers together with 13 Jbeta primers. Profiled with immunoSEQ multiplex PCR; TCRdb holds only in-frame clones, not every one. Of about 87,000 clones in the sample, around 70% are singletons; the top ten hold about 22%. The CDR3 runs to 16 residues. After removal of 3 bases from V and 8 bases from J, the junction contained 16 bases not matched to a gene. Germline V gene sequence: CDR1 SGHNT, CDR2 YYREEE (reference sequence). Material for sequencing was PBMCs. The source of this sequence is a man aged 30 to 39 in good health and CMV-seropositive. The rearrangement joins TRBV5-4 to TRBJ1-1; TRBD1 aligns across 7 bases. Here the CDR3 DNA reads TGTGCCAGCAGCTCCGGACAGGTTGGGGGACCCACGGAAGCTTTCTTT. Translation: CASSSGQVGGPTEAFF.